This is a list of T cell receptor beta chains from one sample in a study of tumor and adjacent non-tumor tissue in lung cancer. TCRdb recomputed calls from the multiplex PCR reads with MiXCR, one row per CDR3 protein. This sample has some 80,000 distinct CDR3 sequences; approximately 82% occur once, and the top ten carry less than 50%. Material for sequencing was distant non-tumor lung tissue. These receptor sequences come from a man in his 70s with non-small cell lung cancer. CDR3s include the opening cysteine and the closing phenylalanine or tryptophan. Each record gives: J gene, V gene, clone size, CDR3 protein. The size entry is marked missing in some rows and otherwise reads once, few, many or a size class.

>TRBJ2-1|TRBV7-9|few
CASSSFRGGYNEQFF
>NA|TRBV20-1|NA
CSVREEVAGTYEQFF
>TRBJ1-1|TRBV6-2/TRBV6-3|NA
CASRPFVGQRREIFF
>TRBJ2-1|TRBV11-2|NA
CVSNLRGVANEHFF
>TRBJ2-3|TRBV29-1|NA
CSAECIASTDTQYF
>TRBJ2-2|TRBV28|NA
CASSLLIHRVMLAGELFF
>TRBJ2-2|TRBV10-2|NA
CVSSDTGELFF
>TRBJ1-3|TRBV12-3/TRBV12-4|NA
CANMSAGNTIYF
>TRBJ2-3|TRBV4-2|NA
CSSSRGGATDTQYF
>TRBJ1-4|TRBV13|NA
CASSFSGGNEKFFF
>TRBJ2-7|TRBV13|NA
CANRSLKLAEQYF
>NA|TRBV11-3|NA
CASTRREVNTDTQHF
>TRBJ2-1|TRBV6-2/TRBV6-3|NA
CASRPGGTSGYSSYNERFF
>TRBJ2-3|TRBV12-3/TRBV12-4|NA
CARSFSRGLDTQYF
>TRBJ2-7|TRBV28|NA
CASSLHLHGGSCEQYF
>TRBJ1-2|TRBV6-1|NA
CASSVGTGEGYPF
>TRBJ1-5|TRBV29-1|NA
CSVEAGVGQAQHF
>TRBJ2-7|TRBV6-6|NA
CARKEAIYYEHYF
>TRBJ2-3|TRBV5-1|NA
CASSLWLAGWPGDTQYF
>TRBJ1-5|TRBV12-5|NA
CVSGLTADSQPQHF
>TRBJ2-5|TRBV11-2|few
CVSSPGAVGQETQYF
>TRBJ1-4|TRBV12-3/TRBV12-4|NA
CVSSLGATNEKLFF
>TRBJ2-1|TRBV7-3|NA
CASSLTGLADTEQFF
>TRBJ2-2|TRBV10-1|NA
CDSSHRASWELFF
>TRBJ1-6|TRBV10-3|NA
CAISGSNANSPPHF
>TRBJ2-3|TRBV11-3|many
CANTRREVSTDKQYF
>TRBJ2-3|TRBV28|NA
CASSPGQVSNRQYF
>TRBJ2-6|TRBV4-2|NA
CASSRDGGSGANVLTF
>TRBJ2-1|TRBV2|few
CASLASGGQTHEQFF
>TRBJ2-5|TRBV12-3/TRBV12-4|NA
CASSSDKGQENQYF
>TRBJ2-5|TRBV6-5|NA
CASSSRGVLAGGEESQYF
>TRBJ1-4|TRBV12-3/TRBV12-4|NA
CTGSLSGLGEKLFF
>TRBJ1-6|TRBV20-1|NA
CNAIQGEGSPLHF
>TRBJ2-5|TRBV11-2|medium-sized
CASSLALAGGTQETQYF
>TRBJ1-2|TRBV10-3|NA
CAINAEQSHGYTF
>TRBJ1-2|TRBV4-1|NA
CASSQWRGQGKGYTF
>TRBJ2-2|TRBV11-2|NA
CASSLVGTGVAVELFF
>TRBJ2-2|TRBV6-1|NA
CASMAGLENTGELIF
>TRBJ2-5|TRBV18|NA
CASSRALKTQYF
>TRBJ2-3|TRBV4-2|NA
CASSQKTSGGLSTDTQYF
>TRBJ2-4|TRBV12-3/TRBV12-4|NA
CASSQQWIAKNIQYF
>TRBJ2-7|TRBV11-3|NA
CANCLDGAQAREQYF